The T cell receptor (beta chain) under discussion was sequenced for a study of blood T cell repertoires in COVID-19. Study context: Acute-phase and convalescent COVID-19 samples originated in the United States, Italy and Spain.

Germline loops: CDR1 MDHEN, CDR2 SYDVKM. V was cut by 2 bases and J by 1 base, with 8 bases left in between. The CDR3 is made up of 14 amino acids. Original methodology: By means of reference gene primer amplification, nucleated cell counts were estimated. Sequencing used immunoSEQ multiplex PCR; TCRdb keeps in-frame clones, though not all of them. V and J calls and clone size are those listed in that table; D and trimming were worked out from the DNA. The sample has 210,000 or so clones, under 90% seen once. The receptor was isolated from a human donor in a cohort sampled during active COVID-19. The rearrangement uses TRBV28 and TRBJ1-1; D not certain. Input material: peripheral blood. For the CDR3, the DNA is TGTGCCAGCAGTTTAGCAGGAACGAACACTGAAGCTTTCTTT. Protein: CASSLAGTNTEAFF.